This T cell receptor beta chain was obtained from a study of blood T cell repertoires in COVID-19. Looking at the study overall: PBMCs, B-cell-depleted T cells, or T cells were the source of the cDNA or gDNA that made up the material.

Original analysis: For nucleated cells, counts were estimated from reference gene primer amplification. Only in-frame clones appear in the TCRdb table, and some are missing; sequencing was by immunoSEQ multiplex PCR. V and J calls and clone size are given by that table; D and trimming were obtained from the DNA. The profile shows hundreds of thousands of clones, more than 75% of them singletons. This CDR3 contains 12 residues. V lost 5 bases and J 8 bases, leaving 12 bases between the germline ends. About this clone: The identical CDR3 is also encoded by other nucleotide sequences in the sample.

Sequencing input: peripheral blood. The sequence was collected from a woman aged 55 to 70 with COVID-19, enrolled during active disease. This chain uses TRBV12-3 or TRBV12-4 with TRBJ1-2; weak D call: TRBD1 (6 bases). CDR3 in DNA: TGTGCCAGCAGTCTCACAGGGTACGGCTACACCTTC. Residues: CASSLTGYGYTF.